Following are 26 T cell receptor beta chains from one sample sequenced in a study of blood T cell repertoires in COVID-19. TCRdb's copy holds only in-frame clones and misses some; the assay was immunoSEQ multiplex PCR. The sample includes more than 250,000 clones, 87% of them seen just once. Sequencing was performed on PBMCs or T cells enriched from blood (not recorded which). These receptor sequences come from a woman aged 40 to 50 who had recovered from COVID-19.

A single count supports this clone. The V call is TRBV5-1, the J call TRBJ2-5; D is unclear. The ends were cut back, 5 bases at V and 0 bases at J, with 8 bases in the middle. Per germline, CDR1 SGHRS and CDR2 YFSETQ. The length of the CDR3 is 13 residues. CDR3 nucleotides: TGCGCCAGCAGTGTCTCTTACCAAGAGACCCAGTACTTC. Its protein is CASSVSYQETQYF. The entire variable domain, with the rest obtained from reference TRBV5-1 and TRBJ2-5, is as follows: KAGVTQTPRYLIKTRGQQVTLSCSPISGHRSVSWYQQTPGQGLQFLFEYFSETQRNKGNFPGRFSGRQFSNSRSEMNVSTLELGDSALYLCASSVSYQETQYFGPGTRLLVL.

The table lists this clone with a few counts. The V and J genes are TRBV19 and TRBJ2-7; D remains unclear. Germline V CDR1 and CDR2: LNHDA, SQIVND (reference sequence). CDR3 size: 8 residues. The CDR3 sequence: CASSIGAV. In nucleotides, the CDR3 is TGTGCCAGTAGTATCGGAGCGGTC.

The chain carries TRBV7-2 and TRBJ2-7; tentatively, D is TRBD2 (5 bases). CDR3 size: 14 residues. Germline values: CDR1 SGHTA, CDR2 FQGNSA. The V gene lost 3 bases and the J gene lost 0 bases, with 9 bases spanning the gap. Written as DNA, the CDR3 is TGTGCCAGCAGCTTGGACGGGGTCTCCTACGAGCAGTACTTC. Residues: CASSLDGVSYEQYF.

The CDR3 protein is CASSEFRVATNEKLFF. The CDR3 DNA follows: TGTGCCAGCAGTGAATTCAGGGTCGCAACTAATGAAAAACTGTTTTTT. The chain joins TRBV2 to TRBJ1-4, with D possibly being TRBD1 (5 bases). V was shortened by 2 bases and J by 0 bases, with 10 bases between the two germline ends. The germline V gene has CDR1 SNHLY and CDR2 FYNNEI. The length of the CDR3 is 16 residues. The whole variable domain, filled in from reference TRBV2 and TRBJ1-4, reads EPEVTQTPSHQVTQMGQEVILRCVPISNHLYFYWYRQILGQKVEFLVSFYNNEISEKSEIFDDQFSVERPDGSNFTLKIRSTKLEDSAMYFCASSEFRVATNEKLFFGSGTQLSVL.

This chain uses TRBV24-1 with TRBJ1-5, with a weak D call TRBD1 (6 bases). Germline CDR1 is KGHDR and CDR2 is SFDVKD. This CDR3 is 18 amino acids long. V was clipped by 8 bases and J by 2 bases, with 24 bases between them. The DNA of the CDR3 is TGTGCCACCACGACCTTGGGACATGCGGCCAGGGGCAATCAGCCCCAGCATTTT. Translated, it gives CATTTLGHAARGNQPQHF.

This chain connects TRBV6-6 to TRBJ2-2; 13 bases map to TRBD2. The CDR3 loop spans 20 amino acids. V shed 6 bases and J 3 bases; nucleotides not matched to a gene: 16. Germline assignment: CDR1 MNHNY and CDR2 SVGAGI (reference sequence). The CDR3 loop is CASSDPGLAGAESHTGELFF. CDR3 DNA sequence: TGTGCCAGCAGCGACCCCGGACTAGCGGGAGCCGAGTCGCACACCGGGGAGCTGTTTTTT.

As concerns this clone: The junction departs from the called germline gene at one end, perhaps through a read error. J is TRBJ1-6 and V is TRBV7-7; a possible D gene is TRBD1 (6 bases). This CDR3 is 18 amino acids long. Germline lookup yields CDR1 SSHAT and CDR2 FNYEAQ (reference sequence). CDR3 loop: CASSLKGDKSSYNSPLHF. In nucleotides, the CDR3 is TGTGCTAGCAGCCTCAAGGGGGACAAAAGCTCCTATAATTCACCCCTCCACTTT.

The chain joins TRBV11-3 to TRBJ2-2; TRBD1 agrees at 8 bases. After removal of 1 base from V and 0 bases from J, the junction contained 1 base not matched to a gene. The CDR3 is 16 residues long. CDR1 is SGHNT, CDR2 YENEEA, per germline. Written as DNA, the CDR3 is TGTGCCAGCAGCTTAGTACAGGGGGCGAACACCGGGGAGCTGTTTTTT. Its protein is CASSLVQGANTGELFF.

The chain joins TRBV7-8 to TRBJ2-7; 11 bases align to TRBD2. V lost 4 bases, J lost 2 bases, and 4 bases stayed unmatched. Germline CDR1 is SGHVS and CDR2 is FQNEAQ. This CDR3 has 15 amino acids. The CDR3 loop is CASSSTSGNTYEQYF. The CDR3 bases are TGTGCCAGCAGCTCGACTAGCGGGAACACCTACGAGCAGTACTTC.

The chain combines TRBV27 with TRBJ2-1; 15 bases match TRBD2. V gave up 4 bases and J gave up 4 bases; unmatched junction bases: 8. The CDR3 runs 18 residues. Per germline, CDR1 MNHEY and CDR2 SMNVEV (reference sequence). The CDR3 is CASSSPGLAGGGYNEQFF. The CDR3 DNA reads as TGTGCCAGCAGTTCCCCCGGACTAGCGGGAGGGGGGTACAATGAGCAGTTCTTC.

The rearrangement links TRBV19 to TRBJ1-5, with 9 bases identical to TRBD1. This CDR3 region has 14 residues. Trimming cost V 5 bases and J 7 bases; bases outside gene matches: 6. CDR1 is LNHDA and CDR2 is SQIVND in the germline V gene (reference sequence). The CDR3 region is CASSADRGRQPQHF. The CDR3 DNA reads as TGTGCCAGTAGTGCGGACAGGGGACGGCAGCCCCAGCATTTT. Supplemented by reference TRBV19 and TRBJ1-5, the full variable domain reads DGGITQSPKYLFRKEGQNVTLSCEQNLNHDAMYWYRQDPGQGLRLIYYSQIVNDFQKGDIAEGYSVSREKKESFPLTVTSAQKNPTAFYLCASSADRGRQPQHFGDGTRLSIL.

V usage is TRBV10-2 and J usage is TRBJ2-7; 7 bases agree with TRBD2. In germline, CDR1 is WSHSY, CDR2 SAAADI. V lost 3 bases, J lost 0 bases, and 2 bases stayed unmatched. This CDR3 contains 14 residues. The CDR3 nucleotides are TGCGCCAGCAGTGATCGGACTAGCTCCTACGAGCAGTACTTC. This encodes CASSDRTSSYEQYF.

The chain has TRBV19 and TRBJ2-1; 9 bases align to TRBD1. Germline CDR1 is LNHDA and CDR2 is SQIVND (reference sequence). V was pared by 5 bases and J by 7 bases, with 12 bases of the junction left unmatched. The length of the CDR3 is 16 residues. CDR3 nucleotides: TGTGCCAGTAGTGTGACCGGGACAGGGCGCTGGAATGAGCAGTTCTTC. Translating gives CASSVTGTGRWNEQFF.

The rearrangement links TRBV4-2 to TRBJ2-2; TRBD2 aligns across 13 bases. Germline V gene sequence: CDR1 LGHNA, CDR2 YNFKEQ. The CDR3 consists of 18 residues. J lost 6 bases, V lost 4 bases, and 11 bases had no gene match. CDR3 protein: CASSPSGTSGMGPGELFF. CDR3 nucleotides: TGTGCCAGCAGCCCCTCCGGGACTAGCGGGATGGGCCCCGGGGAGCTGTTTTTT.

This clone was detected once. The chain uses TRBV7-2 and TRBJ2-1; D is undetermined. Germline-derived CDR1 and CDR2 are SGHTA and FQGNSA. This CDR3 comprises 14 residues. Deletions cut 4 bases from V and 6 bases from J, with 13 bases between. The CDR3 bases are TGTGCCAGCAGCTCCACGCAGGTCGTCAATGAGCAGTTCTTC. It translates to CASSSTQVVNEQFF. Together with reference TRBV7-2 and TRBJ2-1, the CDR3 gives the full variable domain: GAGVSQSPSNKVTEKGKDVELRCDPISGHTALYWYRQSLGQGLEFLIYFQGNSAPDKSGLPSDRFSAERTGGSVSTLTIQRTQQEDSAVYLCASSSTQVVNEQFFGPGTRLTVL.

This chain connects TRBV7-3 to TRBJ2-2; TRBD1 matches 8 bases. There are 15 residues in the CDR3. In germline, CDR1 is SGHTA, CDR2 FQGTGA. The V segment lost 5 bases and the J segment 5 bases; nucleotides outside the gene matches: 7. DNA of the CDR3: TGTGCCAGCAGCAAACAGGGGGTCGTGACCGGGGAGCTGTTTTTT. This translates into CASSKQGVVTGELFF.

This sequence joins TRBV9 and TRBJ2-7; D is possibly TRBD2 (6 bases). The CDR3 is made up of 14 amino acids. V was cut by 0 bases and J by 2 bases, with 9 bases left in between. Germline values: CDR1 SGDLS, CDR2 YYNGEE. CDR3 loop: CASSVAAGAYEQYF. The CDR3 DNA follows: TGTGCCAGCAGCGTAGCAGCGGGCGCCTACGAGCAGTACTTC.

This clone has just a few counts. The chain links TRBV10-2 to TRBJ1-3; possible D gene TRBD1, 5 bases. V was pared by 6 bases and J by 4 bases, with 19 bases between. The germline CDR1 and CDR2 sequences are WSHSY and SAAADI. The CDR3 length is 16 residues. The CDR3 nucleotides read TGCGCCAGCAGCGAGGGGACTTCTCGCTCGGGAAACACCATATATTTT. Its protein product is CASSEGTSRSGNTIYF.

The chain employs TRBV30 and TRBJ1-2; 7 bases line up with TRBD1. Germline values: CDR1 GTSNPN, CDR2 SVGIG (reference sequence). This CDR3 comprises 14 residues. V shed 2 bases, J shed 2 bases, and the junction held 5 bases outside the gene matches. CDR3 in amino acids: CAWSLRDRNYGYTF. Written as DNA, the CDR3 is TGTGCCTGGAGTCTAAGGGACAGAAACTATGGCTACACCTTC.

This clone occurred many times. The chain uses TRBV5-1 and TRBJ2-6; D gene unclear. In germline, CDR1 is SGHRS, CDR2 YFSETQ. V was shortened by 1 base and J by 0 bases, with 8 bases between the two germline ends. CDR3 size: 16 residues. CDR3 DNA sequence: TGCGCCAGCAGCTTGAAACACCTCTCTGGGGCCAACGTCCTGACTTTC. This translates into CASSLKHLSGANVLTF.

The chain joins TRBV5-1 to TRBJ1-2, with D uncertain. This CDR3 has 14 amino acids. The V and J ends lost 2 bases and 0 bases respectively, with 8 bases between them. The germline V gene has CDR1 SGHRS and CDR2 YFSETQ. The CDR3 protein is CASSFQAANYGYTF. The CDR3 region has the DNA TGCGCCAGCAGCTTCCAGGCAGCTAACTATGGCTACACCTTC. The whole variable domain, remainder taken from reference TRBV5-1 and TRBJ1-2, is KAGVTQTPRYLIKTRGQQVTLSCSPISGHRSVSWYQQTPGQGLQFLFEYFSETQRNKGNFPGRFSGRQFSNSRSEMNVSTLELGDSALYLCASSFQAANYGYTFGSGTRLTVV.

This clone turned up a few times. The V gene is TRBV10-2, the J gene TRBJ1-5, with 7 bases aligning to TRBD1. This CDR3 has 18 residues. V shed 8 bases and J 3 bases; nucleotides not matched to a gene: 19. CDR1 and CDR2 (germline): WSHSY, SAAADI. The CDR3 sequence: CASGESGRTGIVNQPQHF. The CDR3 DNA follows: TGCGCCAGCGGCGAGTCTGGCCGGACAGGAATCGTCAATCAGCCCCAGCATTTT.

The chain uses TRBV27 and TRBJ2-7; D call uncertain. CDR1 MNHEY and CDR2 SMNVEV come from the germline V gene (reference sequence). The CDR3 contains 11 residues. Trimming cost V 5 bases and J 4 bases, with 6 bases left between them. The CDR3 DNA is TGTGCCAGCAGTACCTATTACGAGCAGTACTTC. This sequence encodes CASSTYYEQYF.

The CDR3 region is CASSLSTELGQGARAQFF. In nucleotides, the CDR3 is TGTGCCAGCAGCTTATCCACAGAACTAGGACAGGGGGCGCGGGCGCAGTTCTTC. V is TRBV7-8 and J is TRBJ2-1; 11 bases match TRBD1. With 2 bases clipped from V and 12 bases from J, the junction kept 18 bases outside the gene matches. Germline loops: CDR1 SGHVS, CDR2 FQNEAQ. This CDR3 is built from 18 residues.

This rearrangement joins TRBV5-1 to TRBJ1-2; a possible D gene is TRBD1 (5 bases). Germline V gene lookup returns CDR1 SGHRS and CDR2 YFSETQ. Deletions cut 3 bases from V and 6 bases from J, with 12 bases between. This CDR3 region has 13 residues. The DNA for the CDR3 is TGCGCCAGCAGCTATGGCAGGGAAGATGGCTACACCTTC. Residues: CASSYGREDGYTF.

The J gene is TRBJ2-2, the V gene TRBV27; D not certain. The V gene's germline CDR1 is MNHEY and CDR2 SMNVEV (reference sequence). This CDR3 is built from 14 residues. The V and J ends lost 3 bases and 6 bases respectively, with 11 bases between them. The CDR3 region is CASSFEILAGELFF. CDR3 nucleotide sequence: TGTGCCAGCAGTTTTGAGATTCTGGCCGGGGAGCTGTTTTTT.